These 8 T cell receptor beta chains share one sample of origin, sequenced in a study of blood T cell repertoires in COVID-19. Sequencing used immunoSEQ multiplex PCR; TCRdb keeps in-frame clones, though not all of them. The sample records 280,000 or so clones, 85% to 90% being singletons. The sequencing input was PBMCs or T cells enriched from blood (not recorded which). The origin of the receptors is a woman under 30 with acute COVID-19.

The J gene is TRBJ1-5, the V gene TRBV6-5, with D possibly being TRBD1 (5 bases). The germline V and J ends were trimmed by 5 bases and 8 bases, with 16 bases remaining between them. The CDR3 covers 14 residues. Germline values: CDR1 MNHEY, CDR2 SVGAGI. In DNA form, the CDR3 reads TGTGCCAGCAGTAGGGGAGGGTTAAGGGAGCCCCAGCATTTT. It translates to CASSRGGLREPQHF.

J is TRBJ1-2 and V is TRBV7-2; no clear D. V dropped 1 base and J dropped 5 bases, with 14 bases sitting between them. Germline-derived CDR1 and CDR2 are SGHTA and FQGNSA. The CDR3 loop spans 15 amino acids. As DNA, the CDR3 is TGTGCCAGCAGCTTAGGTCTGACATCGCCTTATGGCTACACCTTC. It codes for CASSLGLTSPYGYTF.

J is TRBJ2-1 and V is TRBV9, with 7 bases identical to TRBD1. The CDR3 contains 15 residues. Germline V gives CDR1 SGDLS, CDR2 YYNGEE. V was clipped by 4 bases and J by 0 bases; unmatched bases: 4. This CDR3 is CASSISGGSYNEQFF. The CDR3 DNA sequence: TGTGCCAGCAGCATCTCAGGGGGCTCCTACAATGAGCAGTTCTTC.

The chain employs TRBV9 and TRBJ2-1, with TRBD2 matching 14 bases. This CDR3 contains 16 residues. Germline CDR1 and CDR2: SGDLS and YYNGEE. V lost 4 bases to trimming and J lost 12 bases; unmatched junction nucleotides: 12. CDR3 protein: CASSPRGLAGDWGQFF. The CDR3 DNA sequence: TGTGCCAGCAGCCCCCGGGGACTAGCGGGAGATTGGGGGCAGTTCTTC.

The chain links TRBV12-5 to TRBJ2-1; 8 positions agree with TRBD2. The CDR3 is made up of 12 amino acids. Germline lookup yields CDR1 LGHNT and CDR2 FRNRAP. Trimming cost V 8 bases and J 9 bases; bases outside gene matches: 6. This chain's CDR3 is CASRGGFIEQFF. The CDR3 DNA is TGTGCTAGTCGGGGGGGGTTTATTGAGCAGTTCTTC.

V and J are TRBV19 and TRBJ1-4, with unresolved D. Trimming pared 5 bases from V and 2 bases from J, leaving 18 bases between. Germline V lookup: CDR1 LNHDA, CDR2 SQIVND (reference sequence). This CDR3 has 17 residues. The CDR3 DNA follows: TGTGCCAGTAGTCCCGGGAGGAGGGTTGTCACTAATGAAAAACTGTTTTTT. It translates to CASSPGRRVVTNEKLFF. The variable domain in full, completed from reference TRBV19 and TRBJ1-4, reads DGGITQSPKYLFRKEGQNVTLSCEQNLNHDAMYWYRQDPGQGLRLIYYSQIVNDFQKGDIAEGYSVSREKKESFPLTVTSAQKNPTAFYLCASSPGRRVVTNEKLFFGSGTQLSVL.

This chain joins TRBV2 and TRBJ1-5; 9 bases are shared with TRBD1. Germline trimming cut 7 bases from V and 1 base from J; bases unmatched to any gene: 11. Germline CDR1 SNHLY, CDR2 FYNNEI. The CDR3 extends over 17 amino acids. The CDR3 protein is CASKGLQGARSNQPQHF. The CDR3 region has the DNA TGTGCCAGCAAAGGTTTACAGGGGGCGCGGAGCAATCAGCCCCAGCATTTT.

Only one count was recorded for this clone. The chain carries TRBV30 and TRBJ1-6, with 11 bases lining up with TRBD1. The CDR3 is 14 amino acids. V dropped 0 bases and J dropped 9; count of bases not matched to a gene: 1. Germline loops: CDR1 GTSNPN, CDR2 SVGIG (reference sequence). CDR3 bases: TGTGCCTGGAGTGTGGGACAGGGGGTTTCACCCCTCCACTTT. Translated, it gives CAWSVGQGVSPLHF.